The T cell receptor beta chain under discussion was sequenced for a study of cytomegalovirus exposure and HLA in healthy donors. In the study overall: Some 180 million T cells yielded 90 million to 130 million unique TCR beta sequences in earlier analysis. From HLA-typed donors, an early data release held 70 million to 95 million unique TCRs.

Turning to this clone: Its antigen is currently unknown.

V was pared by 6 bases and J by 2 bases, with 1 base of the junction left unmatched. Per germline, CDR1 LNHDA and CDR2 SQIVND (reference sequence). The CDR3 totals 12 residues. Study-level points and caveats: The majority of TCR sequences were rare, yet some public TCRs appeared in many donors. According to reports, the classifier identified cytomegalovirus status with high specificity and sensitivity.

13 Jbeta primers and 60 Vbeta primers were used for the PCR. The assay was immunoSEQ multiplex PCR, and TCRdb's table has in-frame clones only and misses some. The data contain about 120,000 clones, roughly four fifths of them singletons. The source is a woman aged 40 to 50 in good health and CMV-seropositive. This rearrangement joins TRBV19 to TRBJ2-7; 7 positions match TRBD1. Sequencing used PBMCs. CDR3 loop: CASRGGPYEQYF. Written as DNA, the CDR3 is TGTGCCAGTAGAGGGGGCCCCTACGAGCAGTACTTC.